This T cell receptor beta chain was sequenced for a study of tumor-infiltrating lymphocytes in primary liver carcinoma. Study conclusions and caveats: Appearing in all five tumor regions was true of only about 8-24% of top clones.

The CDR3 has 15 amino acids. Trimming cost V 3 bases and J 4 bases; bases outside gene matches: 4. From germline, CDR1 is LGHNA and CDR2 YNFKEQ. This clonotype was detected many times. The antigen remains undetermined. cDNA specific to TCR beta was made from around 470 ng of total RNA, with a constant-region primer employed for priming. Three nested multiplex PCR rounds, a slightly modified ARM-PCR, produced the libraries for TCR beta. TRBV1-TRBV30 forward primers paired with a C-beta reverse primer were used in the first two PCR rounds, which ran 9 to 10 cycles each. Each CDR3 protein is one row after TCRdb ran MiXCR on the multiplex PCR reads. The profile shows roughly 100,000 distinct CDR3 sequences, about 67% of them singletons. Total RNA and DNA came together from roughly 20-30 mg of bulk tissue without cell sorting. The patients, who had chronic HBV infection, were treatment-naive (untreated).

The J gene is TRBJ1-3, the V gene TRBV4-2; 9 bases match TRBD1. Input material: liver tumor tissue from sampling region 2. Subset indicated: tumor region T2, inferior pole. The sequence derives from a woman aged 60 to 75 with primary liver carcinoma and hepatitis B virus infection. CDR3 coding DNA: TGTGCCAGCAGCCAGGAGACAGGGGGAGGAAACACCATATATTTT. It specifies CASSQETGGGNTIYF.